The text below deals with one TCR beta chain. The antigen remains unidentified. These data originate in a study of blood T cells in healthy people across ages. The individuals who served as donors were healthy Caucasians living in Russia, aged roughly 6 to 95. Drawing of peripheral blood yielded roughly 9.8 milliliters from each donor. The authors ran a second PCR of roughly 7 to 11 cycles using a sample-barcoded 5' primer and a J-beta primer mix. TCRdb ran MiXCR on the 5' RACE reads and lists one entry per CDR3 protein. This table holds 1.5 million to 1.9 million distinct CDR3 sequences, roughly 43% found once. General study results and limits: TCR beta diversity, measured per million T cells, fell in a roughly linear way with age.

This TCR was recovered from a woman younger than 30 in good health. Specimen: blood.

DNA of the CDR3: TGTGCCAGCAGTTTAGGTCAGGGCGCGCAGTACTTC. It yields the protein CASSLGQGAQYF. J is TRBJ2-7 and V is TRBV12-3 or TRBV12-4, with D maybe TRBD1 (5 bases). The CDR3 runs 12 residues. Trimming pared 1 base from V and 9 bases from J, leaving 10 bases between.